Each of the 10 T cell receptor beta chains below was sequenced from the same sample in a study of blood T cells in healthy people across ages. The authors ran a second PCR of 7 to 11 cycles using a sample-barcoded 5' primer and a J-beta primer mix. One entry per CDR3 protein results from TCRdb running MiXCR on the 5' RACE reads. The table lists about a million distinct CDR3 sequences, roughly 51% of them singletons. Material: blood. The receptors derive from a woman aged 60-75 years in good health.

This chain joins TRBV4-1 and TRBJ2-7, with D maybe TRBD1 (6 bases). Trimming shortened V by 4 bases and J by 6 bases, and 10 bases separated the two germline ends. CDR1 and CDR2 (germline): MGHRA, YSYEKL. CDR3 size: 12 residues. CDR3 region: CASSPTGTEQYF. Here the CDR3 DNA reads TGCGCCAGCAGCCCCACAGGGACCGAGCAGTACTTC.

This clonotype has a handful of counts. V gene TRBV6-6 combines with J gene TRBJ1-5, with 7 bases that match TRBD1. CDR3 length equals 16 residues. CDR1 is MNHNY, CDR2 SVGAGI, per germline (reference sequence). V lost 2 bases and J lost 1; bases outside the gene matches: 5. CDR3: CASSYTPTGSNQPQHF. The CDR3 DNA is TGTGCCAGCAGTTACACCCCGACAGGGAGCAATCAGCCCCAGCATTTT.

The J gene is TRBJ2-2, the V gene TRBV5-1, with 7 positions matching TRBD2. This CDR3 region has 15 residues. V lost 4 bases and J lost 6; bases outside the gene matches: 9. Germline CDR1 is SGHRS and CDR2 is YFSETQ. This CDR3 reads CASSQRDYSPGELFF. CDR3 bases: TGCGCCAGCAGCCAAAGGGACTACTCGCCCGGGGAGCTGTTTTTT. Full variable domain (rest looked up from reference TRBV5-1 and TRBJ2-2): KAGVTQTPRYLIKTRGQQVTLSCSPISGHRSVSWYQQTPGQGLQFLFEYFSETQRNKGNFPGRFSGRQFSNSRSEMNVSTLELGDSALYLCASSQRDYSPGELFFGEGSRLTVL.

The chain has TRBV5-5 and TRBJ2-5, with D possibly being TRBD2 (6 bases). V lost 2 bases, J lost 5 bases, and 10 bases lay in between. The CDR3 consists of 13 residues. The V gene's germline CDR1 is SGHKS and CDR2 YYEKEE (reference sequence). The CDR3 sequence is CASSLDSGETQYF. For the CDR3, the DNA is TGTGCCAGCAGCTTAGACAGCGGGGAGACCCAGTACTTC.

The rearrangement links TRBV10-3 to TRBJ2-4; 7 bases line up with TRBD2. The J call may be mistaken, given a closer DNA end match to TRBJ2-7. CDR1 is ENHRY, CDR2 SYGVKD, per germline. CDR3 length equals 14 residues. The CDR3, as DNA: TGTGCCATCAGCCGAGCGGGGACGTCCTACGAGCAGTACTTC. Protein: CAISRAGTSYEQYF.

There are a few counts of this clonotype. V and J are TRBV6-2 or TRBV6-3 and TRBJ2-3, with D possibly called TRBD1 or TRBD2 (5 bases each). Germline-derived CDR1 and CDR2 are MNHEY and SVGEGT. Trimming removed 10 bases at V and 4 bases at J, with 12 bases between. This CDR3 region has 12 residues. CDR3 bases: TGTGCCACCGAGGGGATCTCAGATACGCAGTATTTT. It specifies CATEGISDTQYF.

About this clonotype: The DNA is left out, because the CDR3 cannot be placed on it with certainty; the CDR3 is given as TCRdb lists it. The chain links TRBV28 to TRBJ1-3; the D call TRBD1 from the table was never checked on the DNA. The germline CDR1 and CDR2 sequences are MDHEN and SYDVKM. Inclusive of both ends, the CDR3 amounts to 15 amino acids. The CDR3 here is CASSTSDRAVGTIYF.

CDR3 sequence reads: CSDTSGFYNEQYF. The CDR3 region has the DNA TGCAGCGACACTAGCGGGTTCTACAATGAGCAGTACTTC. This chain joins TRBV29-1 and TRBJ2-1, with TRBD2 identical over 9 bases. Judging by the DNA end, TRBJ2-7 fits better; the J call may be wrong. The CDR3 sequence is 13 residues long. Germline loops: CDR1 SQVTM, CDR2 ANQGSEA.

This rearrangement joins TRBV20-1 to TRBJ2-1; 9 bases fit TRBD2. This CDR3 has 15 residues. With 5 bases clipped from V and 0 bases from J, the junction kept 5 bases outside the gene matches. CDR1 is DFQATT, CDR2 SNEGSKA, per germline (reference sequence). CDR3 protein: CSADSGGSSYNEQFF. CDR3 DNA sequence: TGCAGTGCTGATAGCGGGGGAAGCTCCTACAATGAGCAGTTCTTC.

The chain joins TRBV5-5 to TRBJ2-5, with 12 positions matching TRBD1. Germline V lookup: CDR1 SGHKS, CDR2 YYEKEE (reference sequence). The junction had 8 bases not matched to a gene; V was cut back by 6 bases and J by 5 bases. The CDR3 runs to 15 residues. This chain's CDR3 is CASNKGTGGMETQYF. In DNA, the CDR3 is TGTGCCAGCAACAAGGGGACAGGGGGCATGGAGACCCAGTACTTC.